Reported below is one T cell receptor beta chain. No antigen is known for it. This record comes from a study of cytomegalovirus exposure and HLA in healthy donors. Findings and caveats of the study: Generally TCR sequences proved uncommon, though certain public TCRs appeared in numerous donors. Some V segments, including TRBV6-2 and TRBV6-3, were excluded as indistinguishable. A list of roughly 180 TCR beta chains associated with cytomegalovirus was given.

CDR3 length equals 15 residues. Per germline, CDR1 MNHEY and CDR2 SMNVEV (reference sequence). The V gene lost 6 bases and the J gene lost 5 bases, with 19 bases spanning the gap. The PCR was carried out with 60 Vbeta primers and 13 Jbeta primers. In the original analysis: Some 11 million of the about 80 million unique TCR beta chains counted in a later analysis were shared. Repertoires were generated with immunoSEQ multiplex PCR, while TCRdb's copy carries only in-frame clones and drops some. From that table come the V and J calls and clone size; the DNA was used to work out D and trimming. Found here are some 170,000 clones, roughly four fifths of them singletons; the top ten hold about 4%.

The chain employs TRBV27 and TRBJ2-5, with D possibly matching TRBD2 (7 bases). This TCR was sampled from a man aged 50 to 59 in good health and CMV-seropositive. Sequenced material: PBMCs. This CDR3 is CASSTRGGGLETQYF. The CDR3 DNA reads TGTGCCAGCAGCACCAGAGGGGGAGGGTTGGAGACCCAGTACTTC.